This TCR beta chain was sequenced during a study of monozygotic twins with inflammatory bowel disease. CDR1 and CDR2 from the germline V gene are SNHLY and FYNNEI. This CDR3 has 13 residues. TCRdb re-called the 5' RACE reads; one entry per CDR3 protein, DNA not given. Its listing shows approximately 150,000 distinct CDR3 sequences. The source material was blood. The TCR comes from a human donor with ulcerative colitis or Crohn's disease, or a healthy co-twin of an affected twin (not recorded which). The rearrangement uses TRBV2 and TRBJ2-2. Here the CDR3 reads CASSLQFTGELFF.